Each of the 12 T cell receptor beta chains below was sequenced from the same sample in a study of radiotherapy plus CTLA-4 blockade in lung cancer. The assay was immunoSEQ multiplex PCR, and TCRdb's table has in-frame clones only and misses some. The sample includes tens of thousands of clones, approximately 85% of them seen just once. The sample consisted of peripheral blood, taken from a patient treated with radiotherapy plus ipilimumab. These receptors originate from a human donor with non-small cell lung cancer whose response to radiotherapy plus ipilimumab could not be evaluated.

The chain combines TRBV15 with TRBJ2-3, with 10 bases that match TRBD2. CDR1 and CDR2 (germline): LNHNV, YYDKDF (reference sequence). V lost 0 bases and J lost 4; bases outside the gene matches: 19. This CDR3 contains 21 residues. CDR3 amino acids: CATSRDGRSLAGVVPADTQYF. As DNA, the CDR3 is TGTGCCACCAGCAGAGATGGTAGGAGTCTAGCGGGAGTCGTTCCTGCAGATACGCAGTATTTT. Using reference TRBV15 and TRBJ2-3 for the parts outside the CDR3, the full variable domain is DAMVIQNPRYQVTQFGKPVTLSCSQTLNHNVMYWYQQKSSQAPKLLFHYYDKDFNNEADTPDNFQSRRPNTSFCFLDIRSPGLGDTAMYLCATSRDGRSLAGVVPADTQYFGPGTRLTVL.

A single count supports this clone. The gene calls are TRBV29-1 and TRBJ2-1, with TRBD2 identical over 9 bases. CDR3 length equals 13 residues. Trimming took 8 bases from V and 3 from J; bases not matched to a gene: 5. Germline-derived CDR1 and CDR2 are SQVTM and ANQGSEA. This CDR3 is CSTKAGGYNEQFF. The CDR3 DNA sequence: TGCAGCACCAAAGCGGGAGGCTACAATGAGCAGTTCTTC.

The chain links TRBV28 to TRBJ2-1; D possibly corresponds to TRBD2 (7 bases). The V gene's germline CDR1 is MDHEN and CDR2 SYDVKM. V was cut by 3 bases and J by 7 bases, with 13 bases left in between. CDR3 length: 14 residues. The DNA of the CDR3 is TGTGCCAGCAGTTTCCGGGGGGCCCTAAATGAGCAGTTCTTC. This sequence encodes CASSFRGALNEQFF.

This clone was seen more than once but under ten times. J is TRBJ1-1 and V is TRBV6-1; 10 nucleotides line up with TRBD1. The ends lost 0 bases at V and 4 bases at J; junction bases unmatched: 2. The germline gives CDR1 MNHNS, CDR2 SASEGT. This CDR3 comprises 15 residues. CDR3 nucleotides: TGTGCCAGCAGTGAAGCGACAGGGGGCGGCACTGAAGCTTTCTTT. This codes for CASSEATGGGTEAFF.

The chain is built from TRBV5-1 and TRBJ2-7; 7 nucleotides align to TRBD1. Germline values: CDR1 SGHRS, CDR2 YFSETQ. The CDR3 runs to 14 residues. V shed 4 bases, J shed 2 bases, and the junction held 6 bases outside the gene matches. The chain's CDR3 is CASSIATGPYEQYF. In DNA form, the CDR3 reads TGCGCCAGCAGCATCGCGACAGGGCCCTACGAGCAGTACTTC.

This clone was counted once. The V call is TRBV2, the J call TRBJ2-7; D ambiguous. V was clipped by 4 bases and J by 1 base, with 11 bases between them. The length of the CDR3 is 14 residues. CDR1 SNHLY and CDR2 FYNNEI come from the germline V gene. This CDR3 reads CASSAQSGSYEQYF. CDR3 coding DNA: TGTGCCAGCAGTGCCCAGTCGGGTTCCTACGAGCAGTACTTC.

The rearrangement joins TRBV28 to TRBJ1-2; D gene unclear. With 8 bases removed from V and 4 bases from J, the gap between germline ends came to 26 bases. Germline V lookup: CDR1 MDHEN, CDR2 SYDVKM. CDR3 length equals 17 residues. The CDR3: CASFLGAVPKLGYGYTF. In DNA, the CDR3 is TGTGCCAGCTTCCTAGGCGCAGTCCCTAAGCTTGGCTATGGCTACACCTTC.

The chain uses TRBV29-1 and TRBJ1-5; D is uncertain. Germline loops: CDR1 SQVTM, CDR2 ANQGSEA. This CDR3 has 13 amino acids. Trimming shortened V by 4 bases and J by 2 bases, and 9 bases separated the two germline ends. The CDR3: CSVGNGGNQPQHF. CDR3 in DNA: TGCAGCGTTGGAAATGGAGGCAATCAGCCCCAGCATTTT.

For this clone: This sequence may be a read error, since a much larger clone differs from it by one base. This sequence joins TRBV7-3 and TRBJ2-3; a weak D match, TRBD2 (5 bases). Germline CDR1 SGHTA, CDR2 FQGTGA. The CDR3 consists of 13 residues. V was cut by 5 bases and J by 6 bases, with 12 bases left in between. CDR3 coding DNA: TGTGCCAGCAGCGCCTCACTAGTGGATACGCAGTATTTT. Translation: CASSASLVDTQYF.

This chain joins TRBV4-1 and TRBJ2-7; D might be TRBD2 (6 bases). This CDR3 region has 16 residues. Trimming removed 4 bases from V and 1 base from J, with 17 bases in between. Germline loops: CDR1 MGHRA, CDR2 YSYEKL. This chain's CDR3 is CASSLSSGEMSYEQYF. The CDR3 nucleotides read TGCGCCAGCAGCCTAAGCTCGGGGGAGATGTCCTACGAGCAGTACTTC.

The chain uses TRBV19 and TRBJ2-1; D is possibly TRBD2 (5 bases). CDR3 size: 15 residues. Germline CDR1 reads LNHDA; CDR2 reads SQIVND (reference sequence). V lost 4 bases and J lost 8, with 18 bases in between. CDR3 in DNA: TGTGCCAGTAGTAAACGGGGTCTTAATTCGGATGAGCAGTTCTTC. Translated, it gives CASSKRGLNSDEQFF.

V is TRBV19 and J is TRBJ1-5; D perhaps matches TRBD1 (5 bases). The germline V gene encodes CDR1 LNHDA and CDR2 SQIVND (reference sequence). The CDR3 totals 15 residues. Trimming removed 1 base from V and 4 bases from J, with 11 bases in between. The CDR3 loop is CASSIGDFSNQPQHF. In DNA form, the CDR3 reads TGTGCCAGTAGTATAGGGGACTTTTCTAATCAGCCCCAGCATTTT.